One and the same sample provided the 28 T cell receptor beta chains below, sequenced in a study of response to subunit inactivated influenza vaccine. Each CDR3 protein is one row after TCRdb ran MiXCR on the RT-PCR reads. Of 800,000 to 1,000,000 distinct CDR3 sequences listed, less than 25% are singletons. The sequencing used PBMCs from blood, collected approximately 5 days after vaccination. The receptors come from a man in his fifties or sixties who received an inactivated influenza vaccine.

This clonotype was counted between two and nine times. V usage is TRBV29-1 and J usage is TRBJ2-1, with a weak D call TRBD1 (6 bases). The CDR3 has 13 residues. The germline CDR1 and CDR2 sequences are SQVTM and ANQGSEA. The ends were cut back, 7 bases at V and 6 bases at J, with 16 bases in the middle. CDR3 loop: CSASTRGGNEQFF. CDR3 bases: TGCAGCGCGTCGACCAGGGGTGGCAATGAGCAGTTCTTC.

This clonotype was observed a few times. The chain recombines TRBV30 with TRBJ2-2; D is undetermined. With 3 bases removed from V and 1 base from J, the gap between germline ends came to 6 bases. This CDR3 has 13 residues. The germline gives CDR1 GTSNPN, CDR2 SVGIG (reference sequence). The CDR3 DNA is TGTGCCTGGAGGGCCATGAACACCGGGGAGCTGTTTTTT. Amino acids: CAWRAMNTGELFF.

This clonotype was seen more than once but under ten times. The rearrangement uses TRBV30 and TRBJ2-3; 7 bases align to TRBD2. After removal of 5 bases from V and 4 bases from J, the junction contained 6 bases not matched to a gene. Germline CDR1 is GTSNPN and CDR2 is SVGIG (reference sequence). The CDR3 consists of 13 residues. The CDR3 nucleotides read TGTGCCTGGGGACGCGGGAGCGCAGATACGCAGTATTTT. Translated, it gives CAWGRGSADTQYF.

Only a few counts were recorded for this clonotype. This rearrangement joins TRBV9 to TRBJ1-5, with 9 bases identical to TRBD1. The V and J ends lost 0 bases and 6 bases, in that order; junction bases with no gene match: 10. This CDR3 contains 17 residues. The germline CDR1 and CDR2 sequences are SGDLS and YYNGEE. The CDR3, as DNA: TGTGCCAGCAGCGTAGCTACGGGGGGACAGGGATGTCAGCCCCAGCATTTT. Protein sequence: CASSVATGGQGCQPQHF.

In the case of this clonotype: This may arise from a read error, as a much more abundant clone is one base away. This rearrangement joins TRBV20-1 to TRBJ2-5; TRBD2 might be the D (6 bases). The CDR3 is made up of 13 amino acids. Per germline, CDR1 DFQATT and CDR2 SNEGSKA (reference sequence). V lost 2 bases and J 1 base, leaving 8 bases between the germline ends. The chain's CDR3 is CSARRDFQETQYF. In nucleotides, the CDR3 is TGCAGTGCTAGACGGGACTTCCAAGAGACCCAGTACTTC.

The table lists this clonotype with many counts. The genes are TRBV20-1 and TRBJ2-1; D might be TRBD2 (5 bases). The germline CDR1 and CDR2 sequences are DFQATT and SNEGSKA (reference sequence). Between the trimmed V and J ends, which lost 3 bases and 7 bases, there was a span of 13 bases. This CDR3 spans 13 amino acids. The CDR3 sequence is CSASEGVRNEQFF. The CDR3 DNA reads TGCAGTGCTAGTGAGGGTGTGAGGAATGAGCAGTTCTTC.

Here the CDR3 reads CASLTGNGANVLTF. The CDR3 DNA reads TGTGCCAGTCTGACAGGGAATGGGGCCAACGTCCTGACTTTC. The chain has TRBV2 and TRBJ2-6; TRBD1 agrees at 7 bases. CDR3 length: 14 amino acids. V shed 9 bases and J 3 bases; nucleotides not matched to a gene: 5. Looked up from germline, CDR1 is SNHLY and CDR2 is FYNNEI.

This clonotype has a count of ten or more. This chain uses TRBV2 with TRBJ2-7, with D perhaps matching TRBD2 (5 bases). Trimming shortened V by 4 bases and J by 1 base, and 8 bases separated the two germline ends. Germline V gene data show CDR1 as SNHLY and CDR2 as FYNNEI. CDR3 size: 13 residues. Written as DNA, the CDR3 is TGTGCCAGCAGTGTTACGGGGTCCTACGAGCAGTACTTC. This translates into CASSVTGSYEQYF. Filled out from reference TRBV2 and TRBJ2-7, the complete variable domain reads EPEVTQTPSHQVTQMGQEVILRCVPISNHLYFYWYRQILGQKVEFLVSFYNNEISEKSEIFDDQFSVERPDGSNFTLKIRSTKLEDSAMYFCASSVTGSYEQYFGPGTRLTVT.

The chain employs TRBV3-1 and TRBJ2-4; TRBD2 agrees at 13 bases. J was trimmed by 0 bases and V by 10 bases; bases with no gene match: 12. CDR3 size: 18 residues. Germline V gives CDR1 LGHDT, CDR2 YNNKEL (reference sequence). CDR3 coding DNA: TGTGCCATCAGTCTCGGACTAGCGGGGGAACTAGCCAAAAACATTCAGTACTTC. This encodes CAISLGLAGELAKNIQYF.

This clonotype has more than one count but fewer than ten. The rearrangement joins TRBV27 to TRBJ2-5; tentatively, D is TRBD2 (6 bases). The V gene's germline CDR1 is MNHEY and CDR2 SMNVEV (reference sequence). CDR3 length: 14 amino acids. V was cut by 4 bases and J by 4 bases, with 13 bases left in between. The CDR3 here is CASSYRRGSETQYF. The CDR3 bases are TGTGCCAGCAGTTATCGACGGGGGTCAGAGACCCAGTACTTC.

The sample holds a few counts of this clonotype. The genes are TRBV12-3 or TRBV12-4 and TRBJ2-3; D ambiguous. The ends were cut back, 4 bases at V and 5 bases at J, with 4 bases in the middle. This CDR3 has 11 amino acids. Here the CDR3 reads CASSWRDTQYF. CDR3 in DNA: TGTGCCAGCAGTTGGAGAGATACGCAGTATTTT.

This clonotype was counted a few times. The J gene is TRBJ2-1, the V gene TRBV5-1; no reliable D call. CDR1 SGHRS and CDR2 YFSETQ come from the germline V gene. The V gene lost 2 bases and the J gene lost 9 bases, with 12 bases spanning the gap. The CDR3 contains 13 residues. As DNA, the CDR3 is TGCGCCAGCAGCTTCTCGGTGGTCTCTGAGCAGTTCTTC. It translates to CASSFSVVSEQFF.

This clonotype was seen a handful of times. The rearrangement uses TRBV4-3 and TRBJ2-1; 13 positions match TRBD2. Germline V gene data show CDR1 as LGHNA and CDR2 as YSLEER. The CDR3 consists of 17 residues. Germline trimming cut 0 bases from V and 7 bases from J; bases unmatched to any gene: 6. The CDR3 DNA reads TGCGCCAGCAGCCAAGACGTGGGACTAGCGGGAAGAAATGAGCAGTTCTTC. Translation gives CASSQDVGLAGRNEQFF.

This clonotype was detected only a few times. The V call is TRBV6-5, the J call TRBJ1-2; 10 bases align to TRBD1. The CDR3 contains 12 residues. Per the germline V gene, CDR1 is MNHEY and CDR2 is SVGAGI. The junction had 0 bases not matched to a gene; V was cut back by 8 bases and J by 3 bases. The CDR3 protein is CASGTGDYGYTF. In DNA form, the CDR3 reads TGTGCCAGCGGGACAGGGGACTATGGCTACACCTTC.

The chain recombines TRBV20-1 with TRBJ2-5; D gene uncertain. The CDR3 sequence is 12 residues long. CDR1 and CDR2 (germline): DFQATT, SNEGSKA (reference sequence). The germline V and J ends were trimmed by 3 bases and 2 bases, with 7 bases remaining between them. The CDR3 nucleotides are TGCAGTGCTAGTCCCAGACAAGAGACCCAGTACTTC. It codes for CSASPRQETQYF.

V usage is TRBV29-1 and J usage is TRBJ2-1, with 9 bases lining up with TRBD1. CDR1 SQVTM and CDR2 ANQGSEA come from the germline V gene. After removal of 6 bases from V and 5 bases from J, the junction contained 11 bases not matched to a gene. There are 15 residues in the CDR3. The CDR3 coding sequence is TGCAGCGTGGCTCACAGGGGGCACTCAGACAATGAGCAGTTCTTC. Protein product: CSVAHRGHSDNEQFF.

V usage is TRBV30 and J usage is TRBJ2-1; 8 nucleotides line up with TRBD2. The germline V gene encodes CDR1 GTSNPN and CDR2 SVGIG (reference sequence). J gave up 2 bases and V 0 bases, and 6 bases lay outside the gene matches. The CDR3 sequence is 16 residues long. The CDR3 region is CAWSVRAGGAYNEQFF. The CDR3 nucleotides read TGTGCCTGGAGTGTACGGGCCGGGGGGGCCTACAATGAGCAGTTCTTC.

The chain is built from TRBV7-2 and TRBJ1-1; no reliable D call. Germline CDR1 SGHTA, CDR2 FQGNSA. V lost 4 bases and J 8 bases, leaving 14 bases between the germline ends. The CDR3 has 13 amino acids. The CDR3 coding sequence is TGTGCCAGCAGCTCGAAAAGGGAGACAGAAGCTTTCTTT. It yields the protein CASSSKRETEAFF.

The table lists this clonotype with many counts. J is TRBJ2-1 and V is TRBV20-1; TRBD2 aligns across 10 bases. Germline CDR1 is DFQATT and CDR2 is SNEGSKA (reference sequence). Unmatched junction bases numbered 14, after V lost 0 bases and J lost 6 bases. The CDR3 extends over 18 amino acids. The CDR3 sequence: CSARDHSRTSGVFNEQFF. CDR3 coding DNA: TGCAGTGCTAGAGATCATTCCCGAACTAGCGGGGTCTTCAATGAGCAGTTCTTC.

V is TRBV12-3 or TRBV12-4 and J is TRBJ1-6; D may be TRBD1 (5 bases). This CDR3 is 13 amino acids long. The V gene lost 4 bases and the J gene lost 8 bases, with 9 bases spanning the gap. CDR3 coding DNA: TGTGCCAGCAGTTGGGGCAGGGATTCACCCCTCCACTTT. It translates to CASSWGRDSPLHF.

This clonotype has more than one count but fewer than ten. CDR3 bases: TGTGCCAGCAGCTTTCTAGCGGGGGGGCCTTTCGGCGGGGAGCTGTTTTTT. Translating gives CASSFLAGGPFGGELFF. The chain couples TRBV7-9 to TRBJ2-2; TRBD2 matches 12 bases. CDR3 length: 17 residues. Germline V gene lookup returns CDR1 SEHNR and CDR2 FQNEAQ (reference sequence). J was trimmed by 7 bases and V by 3 bases; bases with no gene match: 9.

This clonotype was counted between two and nine times. V gene TRBV5-1 combines with J gene TRBJ1-4; D is perhaps TRBD1 (6 bases). The germline V gene has CDR1 SGHRS and CDR2 YFSETQ. The V end was cut by 1 base, the J end by 7 bases, with 14 bases between. The CDR3 has 15 amino acids. CDR3 DNA sequence: TGCGCCAGCAGCTTGTCGACAGGAGGGGGTGAAAAACTGTTTTTT. This translates into CASSLSTGGGEKLFF.

The chain couples TRBV11-2 to TRBJ2-5; D unclear. The ends were cut back, 2 bases at V and 2 bases at J, with 12 bases in the middle. Germline assignment: CDR1 SGHAT and CDR2 FQNNGV. The CDR3 spans 15 residues. The CDR3 region has the DNA TGTGCCAGCAGCTTACTGAGTTTCTATCAAGAGACCCAGTACTTC. This gives the protein CASSLLSFYQETQYF.

The CDR3 sequence is CSARDVATNYNEQFF. CDR3 bases: TGCAGTGCTAGAGATGTAGCGACCAACTACAATGAGCAGTTCTTC. This chain joins TRBV20-1 and TRBJ2-1; D might be TRBD2 (5 bases). V gave up 0 bases and J gave up 3 bases, with 12 bases separating them. The CDR3 consists of 15 residues. Germline V gene data show CDR1 as DFQATT and CDR2 as SNEGSKA (reference sequence).

The rearrangement uses TRBV5-5 and TRBJ2-5; 7 bases are shared with TRBD1. There are 14 residues in the CDR3. CDR1 and CDR2 from the germline V gene are SGHKS and YYEKEE (reference sequence). The V and J ends lost 5 bases and 3 bases, in that order; junction bases with no gene match: 7. CDR3 residues: CASSHGTAKETQYF. The CDR3 DNA follows: TGTGCCAGCAGTCATGGGACAGCTAAAGAGACCCAGTACTTC.

The chain has TRBV7-7 and TRBJ2-1; 10 positions agree with TRBD1. This CDR3 spans 18 amino acids. The V gene's germline CDR1 is SSHAT and CDR2 FNYEAQ (reference sequence). With V trimmed by 4 bases and J by 4 bases, 13 bases remained unmatched. In DNA form, the CDR3 reads TGTGCCAGCAGCTCAGACTTTTACGGGACAGGGGAGTACAATGAGCAGTTCTTC. Protein: CASSSDFYGTGEYNEQFF.

This rearrangement joins TRBV10-3 to TRBJ2-5; no definite D call. This CDR3 has 13 residues. Germline V gives CDR1 ENHRY, CDR2 SYGVKD. Trimming cost V 5 bases and J 0 bases, with 7 bases left between them. CDR3 residues: CAISIRYQETQYF. The CDR3 nucleotides are TGTGCCATCAGTATAAGGTACCAAGAGACCCAGTACTTC.

In the case of this clonotype: The junction shows a germline mismatch at one end, possibly a read error. The V gene is TRBV5-8, the J gene TRBJ2-7, with D tentatively TRBD1 (6 bases). The germline V gene has CDR1 SGHTS and CDR2 YDEGEE. The CDR3 length is 14 residues. The CDR3 protein is CASNLGTRTYEQYF. CDR3 nucleotide sequence: TGTGCCAGCAACTTGGGGACACGTACCTACGAGCAGTACTTC.